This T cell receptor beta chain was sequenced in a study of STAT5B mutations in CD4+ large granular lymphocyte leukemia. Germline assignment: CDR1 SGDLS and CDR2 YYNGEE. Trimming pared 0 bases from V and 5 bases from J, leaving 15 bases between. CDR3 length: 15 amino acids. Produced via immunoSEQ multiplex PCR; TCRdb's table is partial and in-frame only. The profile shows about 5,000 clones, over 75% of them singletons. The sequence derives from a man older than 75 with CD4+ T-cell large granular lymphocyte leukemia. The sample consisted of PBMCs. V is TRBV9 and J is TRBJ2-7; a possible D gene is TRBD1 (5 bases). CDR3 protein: CASSVASGFGDEQYF. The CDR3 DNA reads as TGTGCCAGCAGCGTAGCTTCAGGGTTTGGCGACGAGCAGTACTTC.